One and the same sample provided the 17 T cell receptor beta chains below, sequenced in a study of shared clonotypes between healthy human individuals. Using immunoSEQ multiplex PCR, the repertoire was profiled, and TCRdb retains in-frame clones only, with some absent. Found here are some 450,000 clones, around 77% of them singletons; the top ten hold 12%. The sample comprised PBMCs. The receptors were gathered from a woman aged 40 to 49 in good health. Some clones in this sample may be carry-over from other donors' samples.

Ten or more counts support this clone. This sample includes further DNA sequences coding for the same CDR3. The chain links TRBV5-6 to TRBJ1-2, with 9 positions matching TRBD1. Germline CDR1 SGHDT, CDR2 YYEEEE. With V trimmed by 2 bases and J by 8 bases, 10 bases remained unmatched. This CDR3 has 15 residues. The CDR3 loop reads CASSLNIGTGSGYTF. The CDR3 nucleotides are TGTGCCAGCAGCTTAAATATTGGGACAGGGAGCGGCTACACCTTC.

The V and J genes are TRBV5-1 and TRBJ2-1, with 7 bases matching TRBD1. V gave up 5 bases and J gave up 3 bases; unmatched junction bases: 23. Per germline, CDR1 SGHRS and CDR2 YFSETQ. The CDR3 sequence is 20 residues long. CDR3 protein: CASSFAPGTASNPRYNEQFF. The CDR3 coding sequence is TGCGCCAGCAGTTTTGCCCCCGGGACAGCGTCCAATCCCCGCTACAATGAGCAGTTCTTC.

This clone was seen once. A read error may explain this, as a much larger clone is one base away. The chain links TRBV4-2 to TRBJ2-5, with 11 bases that match TRBD2. Germline values: CDR1 LGHNA, CDR2 YNFKEQ. Trimming at V came to 0 bases and at J to 5 bases, leaving 17 bases not matched to a gene. This CDR3 is built from 20 residues. CDR3 loop: CASSQDPLRISGRDGETQYF. The CDR3 DNA is TGTGCCAGCAGCCAAGATCCCCTGAGGATTAGCGGGAGGGATGGGGAGACCCAGTACTTC.

This clone has more than one count but fewer than ten. The chain uses TRBV7-8 and TRBJ2-4, with TRBD2 identical over 15 bases. The CDR3 sequence is 13 residues long. Germline-derived CDR1 and CDR2 are SGHVS and FQNEAQ. The V segment lost 3 bases and the J segment 13 bases; nucleotides outside the gene matches: 1. CDR3 nucleotide sequence: TGTGCCAGCAGCTTGGGACTAGCGGGAGGCCAGTACTTC. Translation: CASSLGLAGGQYF.

V is TRBV5-6 and J is TRBJ2-7, with TRBD2 matching over 8 bases. CDR1 is SGHDT and CDR2 is YYEEEE in the germline V gene. The V gene end was trimmed by 4 bases and the J gene end by 6 bases; junction bases not matched to a gene: 6. The CDR3 totals 13 residues. In nucleotides, the CDR3 is TGTGCCAGCAGCCCGGGACTAGGCTTCGAGCAGTACTTC. Translated, it gives CASSPGLGFEQYF.

This clone has just a few counts. The rearrangement links TRBV5-6 to TRBJ2-1; 9 positions agree with TRBD1. The CDR3 runs to 16 residues. After removal of 4 bases from V and 0 bases from J, the junction contained 5 bases not matched to a gene. Germline values: CDR1 SGHDT, CDR2 YYEEEE. The CDR3 loop is CASSRGTGSSYNEQFF. Written as DNA, the CDR3 is TGTGCCAGCAGCCGGGGGACAGGGTCCTCCTACAATGAGCAGTTCTTC. Drawing the rest from reference TRBV5-6 and TRBJ2-1, the complete variable domain is DAGVTQSPTHLIKTRGQQVTLRCSPKSGHDTVSWYQQALGQGPQFIFQYYEEEERQRGNFPDRFSGHQFPNYSSELNVNALLLGDSALYLCASSRGTGSSYNEQFFGPGTRLTVL.

A remark on this clone: A read error may be the cause here, since a much bigger clone is one base away. The chain recombines TRBV28 with TRBJ2-5; 8 positions agree with TRBD1. CDR1 and CDR2 (germline): MDHEN, SYDVKM. There are 13 residues in the CDR3. V lost 6 bases, J lost 5 bases, and 5 bases stayed unmatched. The DNA for the CDR3 is TGTGCCAGCAGACGGACAGGGCGGGAGACCCAGTACTTC. Translated, it gives CASRRTGRETQYF.

This clone was seen once. The rearrangement joins TRBV5-1 to TRBJ2-7; 9 bases match TRBD2. This CDR3 region has 14 residues. The trim removed 0 bases at V and 5 bases at J, leaving 3 bases unmatched. Germline V lookup: CDR1 SGHRS, CDR2 YFSETQ. The CDR3: CASSLGSGSDEQYF. The CDR3 DNA reads as TGCGCCAGCAGCTTGGGTAGCGGGAGCGACGAGCAGTACTTC.

Remarks on this clone: This sequence may be a read error, since a much larger clone differs from it by one base. Additional DNA sequences in this sample encode the identical CDR3. V and J are TRBV6-1 and TRBJ1-5; 7 nucleotides match TRBD1. The V segment lost 2 bases and the J segment 1 base; nucleotides outside the gene matches: 5. The CDR3 is made up of 16 amino acids. CDR1 is MNHNS, CDR2 SASEGT, per germline. The CDR3 loop is CASSELQGYSNQPQHF. CDR3 sequence (DNA): TGTGCCAGCAGTGAATTACAGGGGTACAGCAATCAGCCCCAGCATTTT.

The chain combines TRBV11-2 with TRBJ1-5, with D maybe TRBD1 (5 bases). CDR1 and CDR2 (germline): SGHAT, FQNNGV. V was shortened by 4 bases and J by 1 base, with 17 bases between the two germline ends. The CDR3 has 17 amino acids. Here the CDR3 reads CASSSGGGRMSNQPQHF. Here the CDR3 DNA reads TGTGCCAGCAGCTCCGGTGGGGGGAGAATGAGCAATCAGCCCCAGCATTTT.

This clone was counted at least ten times. The rearrangement uses TRBV25-1 and TRBJ1-2; D is undetermined. This CDR3 spans 12 amino acids. The germline gives CDR1 MGHDK, CDR2 SYGVNS. V lost 6 bases and J 4 bases, leaving 9 bases between the germline ends. CDR3 nucleotide sequence: TGTGCCAGCAGCGAGGGCGGCTATGGCTACACCTTC. It yields the protein CASSEGGYGYTF.

The genes are TRBV2 and TRBJ2-1; tentatively, D is TRBD1 (5 bases). Germline CDR1 and CDR2: SNHLY and FYNNEI. CDR3 length: 14 amino acids. The germline V and J ends were trimmed by 10 bases and 1 base, with 14 bases remaining between them. The CDR3 DNA reads TGTGCCATCCAGGTGGGGCTTTCCTACAATGAGCAGTTCTTC. It codes for CAIQVGLSYNEQFF.

A few counts support this clone. This chain connects TRBV5-4 to TRBJ2-7, with D tentatively TRBD2 (6 bases). This CDR3 region has 14 residues. The germline V and J ends were trimmed by 0 bases and 3 bases, with 10 bases remaining between them. Germline CDR1 reads SGHNT; CDR2 reads YYREEE (reference sequence). Here the CDR3 reads CASSLVGSIYEQYF. As DNA, the CDR3 is TGTGCCAGCAGCTTGGTCGGGAGCATCTACGAGCAGTACTTC.

With regard to this clone: The sample holds other DNA sequences that translate to the same CDR3. The gene calls are TRBV7-2 and TRBJ1-4; D possibly corresponds to TRBD1 (6 bases). The germline V gene encodes CDR1 SGHTA and CDR2 FQGNSA. This CDR3 is 12 amino acids long. Trimming stripped 5 bases from V and 8 bases from J, with 9 bases between. CDR3 loop: CASSPQGEKLFF. The CDR3 bases are TGTGCCAGCAGCCCACAGGGCGAAAAACTGTTTTTT.

V gene TRBV19 combines with J gene TRBJ2-7; TRBD2 matches at 8 bases. The trim removed 3 bases at V and 3 bases at J, leaving 7 bases unmatched. Germline V CDR1 and CDR2: LNHDA, SQIVND (reference sequence). This CDR3 spans 15 amino acids. The CDR3 region is CASSISGLALYEQYF. CDR3 nucleotides: TGTGCCAGTAGTATTAGCGGACTAGCACTCTACGAGCAGTACTTC.

This clone has only a few counts. The chain links TRBV18 to TRBJ2-7; 9 nucleotides align to TRBD2. This CDR3 is built from 14 residues. After removal of 5 bases from V and 5 bases from J, the junction contained 7 bases not matched to a gene. CDR1 and CDR2 (germline): KGHSH, LQKENI. DNA for the CDR3: TGTGCCAGCTCATCCCTTAGCGGGGGTGACGAGCAGTACTTC. Translation: CASSSLSGGDEQYF.

This chain joins TRBV18 and TRBJ1-1, with TRBD1 matching over 7 bases. Trimming cost V 4 bases and J 1 base; bases outside gene matches: 3. Germline-derived CDR1 and CDR2 are KGHSH and LQKENI. The length of the CDR3 is 14 residues. The CDR3 DNA is TGTGCCAGCTCACTGACAGGGAAGAACACTGAAGCTTTCTTT. Its translation: CASSLTGKNTEAFF.